This TCR beta chain comes out of a study of cytotoxic CD8 clonotypes in ibrutinib-treated CLL. Overall study context: Overall, about 25 responses were partial and 2 complete; following median roughly 70 months, about 14 patients stayed remitted and approximately 12 progressed.

Here immunoSEQ multiplex PCR was the method, and the copy in TCRdb shows in-frame clones only, minus some. Among more than 150,000 clones listed, 55% to 85% were seen once. The V gene's germline CDR1 is MRHNA and CDR2 SNTAGT. Losses at the gene ends were 6 bases for V and 5 bases for J; bases not matched to a gene: 10. This CDR3 has 16 residues. The sequenced sample was PBMCs, obtained after 24 months of ibrutinib treatment. This receptor was obtained from a human donor with chronic lymphocytic leukemia. The V gene is TRBV6-4, the J gene TRBJ2-5; TRBD2 matches at 12 bases. CDR3 loop: CASRTSGRGIRETQYF. Written as DNA, the CDR3 is TGTGCCAGCAGGACTAGCGGGAGAGGTATTCGGGAGACCCAGTACTTC.